This TCR beta chain was documented in a study of identifying expanded T cells in peripheral blood. Some clones are missing from TCRdb's copy, which holds only in-frame ones; the method was immunoSEQ multiplex PCR. The sample yields approximately 92,000 clones, approximately 84% seen once. Trimming left V 8 bases short and J 10 bases short, with 9 bases between. The CDR3 is made up of 10 amino acids. Per the germline V gene, CDR1 is MNHEY and CDR2 is SVGAGI. Sequences were obtained from blood. The chain joins TRBV6-5 to TRBJ2-1, with D unclear. The TCR sequence derives from a person between 18 and 75 years old in good health. CDR3: CASGVVEQFF. CDR3 nucleotide sequence: TGTGCCAGCGGCGTGGTGGAGCAGTTCTTC.